Each of the 15 T cell receptor beta chains below was sequenced from the same sample in a study of T cell repertoires in cytomegalovirus infection. TCRdb recomputed calls from the reads with MiXCR, one row per CDR3 protein. Of more than 250,000 distinct CDR3 sequences in the sample, around 25% were seen once. Their specific antigens are unknown. Here the sequenced sample was cultured PBMCs, taken from culture after CMV antigen stimulation. The origin of the receptors is a human donor in good health (CMV status not recorded). Some clones in this sample may be carry-over from other donors' samples.

This clonotype showed up just a few times. The V call is TRBV10-3, the J call TRBJ1-2; 10 bases agree with TRBD1. The J segment lost 1 base and the V segment lost 5 bases, leaving 10 bases of the junction unmatched. Germline lookup yields CDR1 ENHRY and CDR2 SYGVKD. The CDR3 consists of 17 residues. The DNA of the CDR3 is TGTGCCATCAGTTCCGGGACAGGGGTCGCAAGTAACTATGGCTACACCTTC. This sequence encodes CAISSGTGVASNYGYTF.

There are a few counts of this clonotype. The V gene is TRBV4-3, the J gene TRBJ2-5; possible D gene TRBD2, 6 bases. V was trimmed by 0 bases and J by 3 bases, leaving 11 bases between them. This CDR3 contains 15 residues. Germline V gene data show CDR1 as LGHNA and CDR2 as YSLEER. CDR3 coding DNA: TGCGCCAGCAGCCAAGAAGAGGCTAGCGAAGAGACCCAGTACTTC. This codes for CASSQEEASEETQYF.

This clonotype was counted a few times. This chain connects TRBV10-3 to TRBJ2-5; 10 bases fit TRBD2. Trimming took 3 bases from V and 4 from J; bases not matched to a gene: 14. CDR1 ENHRY and CDR2 SYGVKD come from the germline V gene. The CDR3 length is 18 residues. CDR3 loop: CAISDTVSPSGRVETQYF. DNA of the CDR3: TGTGCCATCAGTGACACAGTGAGTCCGAGCGGGAGGGTAGAGACCCAGTACTTC.

This chain connects TRBV7-2 to TRBJ2-3; 8 nucleotides agree with TRBD2. The junction had 5 bases not matched to a gene; V was cut back by 2 bases and J by 4 bases. Germline lookup yields CDR1 SGHTA and CDR2 FQGNSA. The CDR3 spans 15 residues. In DNA, the CDR3 is TGTGCCAGCAGCTTATCGGGACTAGGATCAGATACGCAGTATTTT. This encodes CASSLSGLGSDTQYF.

This rearrangement joins TRBV24-1 to TRBJ2-3; perhaps TRBD1 as D (5 bases). This CDR3 comprises 13 residues. V shed 6 bases and J shed 6 bases, with 12 bases lying between them. Germline V gives CDR1 KGHDR, CDR2 SFDVKD. CDR3 nucleotide sequence: TGTGCCACCAGTACGCCCAGGGTCGATACGCAGTATTTT. This translates into CATSTPRVDTQYF.

About this clonotype: A much more abundant neighbour one base away suggests this may be a read error. CDR3 DNA: TGTGCCAGCAGCTCGACTAGCGGGACCTACGAGCAGTACTTC. The encoded protein is CASSSTSGTYEQYF. The chain uses TRBV7-3 and TRBJ2-7, with 11 nucleotides matching TRBD2. Germline V gives CDR1 SGHTA, CDR2 FQGTGA. The CDR3 has 14 amino acids. With V trimmed by 4 bases and J by 2 bases, 1 base remained unmatched.

V gene TRBV15 combines with J gene TRBJ2-1, with TRBD1 matching 9 bases. V was pared by 8 bases and J by 7 bases, with 6 bases of the junction left unmatched. The CDR3 spans 13 residues. Per germline, CDR1 LNHNV and CDR2 YYDKDF (reference sequence). The CDR3 coding sequence is TGTGCCACCTATGTTGGGACAGGGAATGAGCAGTTCTTC. It encodes CATYVGTGNEQFF.

This clonotype showed up just a few times. J is TRBJ1-1 and V is TRBV11-3; no clear D. The V end was cut by 2 bases, the J end by 0 bases, with 10 bases between. The CDR3 is 15 residues long. Germline CDR1 reads SGHNT; CDR2 reads YENEEA. The CDR3 DNA reads TGTGCCAGCAGCTTAAGCTCGGGAATGAACACTGAAGCTTTCTTT. It codes for CASSLSSGMNTEAFF. Using reference TRBV11-3 and TRBJ1-1 for the parts outside the CDR3, the full variable domain is EAGVVQSPRYKIIEKKQPVAFWCNPISGHNTLYWYLQNLGQGPELLIRYENEEAVDDSQLPKDRFSAERLKGVDSTLKIQPAELGDSAVYLCASSLSSGMNTEAFFGQGTRLTVV.

This sequence joins TRBV6-5 and TRBJ2-1; 9 bases align to TRBD2. Germline CDR1 reads MNHEY; CDR2 reads SVGAGI. V lost 0 bases and J lost 0; bases outside the gene matches: 12. The CDR3 is made up of 20 amino acids. The CDR3 region has the DNA TGTGCCAGCAGTTACTCCGTGGCCGGACTAGCGCCTAGCTCCTACAATGAGCAGTTCTTC. Protein: CASSYSVAGLAPSSYNEQFF.

At least ten counts were recorded for this clonotype. The chain links TRBV28 to TRBJ2-1; the match to TRBD1 covers 9 bases. This CDR3 is built from 15 residues. J gave up 8 bases and V 8 bases, and 13 bases lay outside the gene matches. Per germline, CDR1 MDHEN and CDR2 SYDVKM. The DNA of the CDR3 is TGTGCCAGCGGAGAGGGGGACAGGGTATCATATGAGCAGTTCTTC. Protein sequence: CASGEGDRVSYEQFF. The full variable domain, its missing parts supplied by reference TRBV28 and TRBJ2-1, is DVKVTQSSRYLVKRTGEKVFLECVQDMDHENMFWYRQDPGLGLRLIYFSYDVKMKEKGDIPEGYSVSREKKERFSLILESASTNQTSMYLCASGEGDRVSYEQFFGPGTRLTVL.

The chain combines TRBV11-2 with TRBJ2-5; 7 nucleotides match TRBD2. The trim removed 1 base at V and 3 bases at J, leaving 5 bases unmatched. In germline, CDR1 is SGHAT, CDR2 FQNNGV. The CDR3 loop spans 15 amino acids. CDR3 protein: CASSLAWSGEETQYF. DNA for the CDR3: TGTGCCAGCAGCTTAGCGTGGAGCGGGGAAGAGACCCAGTACTTC.

There are a few counts of this clonotype. The chain recombines TRBV27 with TRBJ2-5; 13 bases map to TRBD2. The CDR3 extends over 17 amino acids. With V trimmed by 5 bases and J by 0 bases, 6 bases remained unmatched. Germline lookup yields CDR1 MNHEY and CDR2 SMNVEV (reference sequence). Here the CDR3 DNA reads TGTGCCAGCAGTCCCCAGACTAGCGGGGGGTACCAAGAGACCCAGTACTTC. Its protein product is CASSPQTSGGYQETQYF.

The gene calls are TRBV28 and TRBJ1-5; D is perhaps TRBD1 (6 bases). V gave up 7 bases and J gave up 1 base, with 23 bases separating them. The CDR3 totals 18 residues. CDR1 and CDR2 (germline): MDHEN, SYDVKM. CDR3: CASNYGRGHRGSNQPQHF. Here the CDR3 DNA reads TGTGCCAGCAACTACGGACGGGGACACCGGGGGAGCAATCAGCCCCAGCATTTT. The entire variable domain, with the rest obtained from reference TRBV28 and TRBJ1-5, is as follows: DVKVTQSSRYLVKRTGEKVFLECVQDMDHENMFWYRQDPGLGLRLIYFSYDVKMKEKGDIPEGYSVSREKKERFSLILESASTNQTSMYLCASNYGRGHRGSNQPQHFGDGTRLSIL.

In this sample, this clonotype turned up a few times. J is TRBJ2-3 and V is TRBV28, with D unresolved. This CDR3 has 12 amino acids. Germline assignment: CDR1 MDHEN and CDR2 SYDVKM. The ends were cut back, 4 bases at V and 9 bases at J, with 11 bases in the middle. The CDR3 protein is CASSSPIRTQYF. CDR3 DNA: TGTGCCAGCAGTTCCCCAATCAGAACGCAGTATTTT.

In DNA, the CDR3 is TGTGCCAGCAGTTTTCGGGCGGACGTGGGTCAGACCCAGTACTTC. It translates to CASSFRADVGQTQYF. The chain links TRBV12-3 or TRBV12-4 to TRBJ2-5; D call uncertain. The CDR3 is 15 amino acids. V was cut by 3 bases and J by 6 bases, with 17 bases left in between.